These 21 T cell receptor beta chains share one sample of origin, sequenced in a study of blood T cell repertoires in COVID-19. Method: immunoSEQ multiplex PCR; TCRdb's copy keeps in-frame clones and lacks some. This sample has approximately 220,000 clones, with 83% found just once. Sequenced material: peripheral blood. The source is a woman in her forties with active or convalescent COVID-19.

The chain couples TRBV5-6 to TRBJ2-7, with D possibly TRBD1 on 5 matching bases. This CDR3 is built from 12 residues. Germline V gene data show CDR1 as SGHDT and CDR2 as YYEEEE. The V end was cut by 3 bases, the J end by 6 bases, with 10 bases between. The CDR3 sequence is CASSSKTGEQYF. Here the CDR3 DNA reads TGTGCCAGCAGCTCGAAAACAGGCGAGCAGTACTTC.

The chain joins TRBV18 to TRBJ2-2; D perhaps matches TRBD2 (5 bases). With 3 bases removed from V and 7 bases from J, the gap between germline ends came to 9 bases. CDR3 length: 13 amino acids. The germline gives CDR1 KGHSH, CDR2 LQKENI. The CDR3 DNA reads TGTGCCAGCTCACCTCCCGGGGACGGGGAGCTGTTTTTT. Amino acid sequence: CASSPPGDGELFF.

The chain uses TRBV30 and TRBJ2-3; 7 bases match TRBD2. Germline V gene data show CDR1 as GTSNPN and CDR2 as SVGIG (reference sequence). The CDR3 totals 14 residues. Germline trimming cut 2 bases from V and 5 bases from J; bases unmatched to any gene: 7. This CDR3 reads CAWSLGGPKDTQYF. Here the CDR3 DNA reads TGTGCCTGGAGTTTGGGAGGGCCGAAAGATACGCAGTATTTT.

The V and J genes are TRBV28 and TRBJ1-4; 7 bases are shared with TRBD1. J lost 11 bases, V lost 6 bases, and 21 bases had no gene match. Germline V gene lookup returns CDR1 MDHEN and CDR2 SYDVKM. The CDR3 covers 17 residues. CDR3 nucleotides: TGTGCCAGCAGCCCCGCCAGATGGTCAGGGGGAGGTGGTAAACTGTTTTTT. Translation gives CASSPARWSGGGGKLFF.

The chain combines TRBV18 with TRBJ1-2; D might be TRBD1 (5 bases). Trimming pared 4 bases from V and 6 bases from J, leaving 9 bases between. This CDR3 contains 12 residues. Germline V lookup: CDR1 KGHSH, CDR2 LQKENI. The CDR3 reads CASSLGQDGYTF. The DNA of the CDR3 is TGTGCCAGCTCACTGGGGCAGGATGGCTACACCTTC.

Remarks on this clone: This sample includes further DNA sequences coding for the same CDR3. This rearrangement joins TRBV30 to TRBJ1-2; D is unclear. The CDR3 totals 11 residues. CDR1 and CDR2 from the germline V gene are GTSNPN and SVGIG (reference sequence). V lost 1 base, J lost 4 bases, and 4 bases lay in between. CDR3: CAWSGAYGYTF. The CDR3 DNA is TGTGCCTGGAGTGGGGCCTATGGCTACACCTTC.

The V and J genes are TRBV2 and TRBJ2-3, with unresolved D. Deletions cut 4 bases from V and 6 bases from J, with 11 bases between. Germline V gene data show CDR1 as SNHLY and CDR2 as FYNNEI. This CDR3 is built from 13 residues. CDR3 nucleotides: TGTGCCAGCAGTGTCGTGACTCGCGATACGCAGTATTTT. This sequence encodes CASSVVTRDTQYF.

CDR3 region: CASSFGDRNQPQHF. CDR3 DNA sequence: TGTGCCAGCAGTTTTGGAGACAGGAATCAGCCCCAGCATTTT. This rearrangement joins TRBV28 to TRBJ1-5; D is possibly TRBD1 (6 bases). The V end was cut by 3 bases, the J end by 4 bases, with 10 bases between. The CDR3 is made up of 14 amino acids. Looked up from germline, CDR1 is MDHEN and CDR2 is SYDVKM.

The J gene is TRBJ2-1, the V gene TRBV18; 7 bases match TRBD1. Germline V gene data show CDR1 as KGHSH and CDR2 as LQKENI. This CDR3 region has 11 residues. The junction had 0 bases not matched to a gene; V was cut back by 3 bases and J by 10 bases. The CDR3 sequence: CASSPDREQFF. The CDR3 DNA is TGTGCCAGCTCACCGGACAGGGAGCAGTTCTTC.

V usage is TRBV7-9 and J usage is TRBJ1-3; no clear D gene. This CDR3 region has 13 residues. Germline values: CDR1 SEHNR, CDR2 FQNEAQ (reference sequence). V gave up 8 bases and J gave up 0 bases, with 8 bases separating them. The CDR3 reads CASRRDSGNTIYF. The CDR3 nucleotides are TGTGCCAGCCGGAGGGACTCTGGAAACACCATATATTTT.

The V and J genes are TRBV28 and TRBJ1-2, with D perhaps matching TRBD1 (6 bases). Per the germline V gene, CDR1 is MDHEN and CDR2 is SYDVKM. Trimming shortened V by 5 bases and J by 4 bases, and 14 bases separated the two germline ends. The CDR3 contains 14 residues. CDR3 bases: TGTGCCAGCAGTCCACTACAGGGTGGCTATGGCTACACCTTC. Translation gives CASSPLQGGYGYTF.

The rearrangement links TRBV5-1 to TRBJ2-3, with 7 bases identical to TRBD1. Germline V gene lookup returns CDR1 SGHRS and CDR2 YFSETQ. The CDR3 is made up of 16 amino acids. V lost 0 bases, J lost 0 bases, and 4 bases stayed unmatched. The CDR3 reads CASSLAVRGSTDTQYF. The CDR3 bases are TGCGCCAGCAGCTTGGCCGTCAGGGGGAGCACAGATACGCAGTATTTT. Looking up the rest from reference TRBV5-1 and TRBJ2-3 gives the full variable domain: KAGVTQTPRYLIKTRGQQVTLSCSPISGHRSVSWYQQTPGQGLQFLFEYFSETQRNKGNFPGRFSGRQFSNSRSEMNVSTLELGDSALYLCASSLAVRGSTDTQYFGPGTRLTVL.

The rearrangement uses TRBV6-5 and TRBJ2-1, with 7 bases aligning to TRBD2. CDR3 length: 14 amino acids. V lost 6 bases to trimming and J lost 10 bases; unmatched junction nucleotides: 12. The germline gives CDR1 MNHEY, CDR2 SVGAGI. The CDR3 coding sequence is TGTGCCAGCAGCCCGGACGGGGCGGGGGTCGAGCAGTTCTTC. Its translation is CASSPDGAGVEQFF.

The V and J genes are TRBV19 and TRBJ1-1, with TRBD1 matching 9 bases. This CDR3 comprises 13 residues. The germline gives CDR1 LNHDA, CDR2 SQIVND (reference sequence). The V segment lost 6 bases and the J segment 1 base; nucleotides outside the gene matches: 0. For the CDR3, the DNA is TGTGCCAGTAGGGACAGGGGGAACACTGAAGCTTTCTTT. This sequence encodes CASRDRGNTEAFF.

This rearrangement joins TRBV27 to TRBJ2-7, with D uncertain. This CDR3 region has 13 residues. CDR1 is MNHEY and CDR2 is SMNVEV in the germline V gene (reference sequence). V lost 6 bases, J lost 2 bases, and 11 bases lay in between. The CDR3 DNA sequence: TGTGCCAGCAGCCTCGCGGAACCCTACGAGCAGTACTTC. Translating it yields CASSLAEPYEQYF.

The rearrangement links TRBV11-2 to TRBJ2-7, with a weak D call TRBD1 (5 bases). The CDR3 totals 13 residues. Trimming cost V 0 bases and J 6 bases, with 9 bases left between them. Per the germline V gene, CDR1 is SGHAT and CDR2 is FQNNGV. The CDR3 DNA is TGTGCCAGCAGCTTAGATCAGGGTCGCGAGCAGTACTTC. It yields the protein CASSLDQGREQYF.

This clone was seen just once. The genes are TRBV6-1 and TRBJ2-1, with 9 bases matching TRBD2. The germline V gene has CDR1 MNHNS and CDR2 SASEGT. This CDR3 is 12 amino acids long. The trim removed 9 bases at V and 6 bases at J, leaving 3 bases unmatched. The CDR3 loop is CASLAGANEQFF. For the CDR3, the DNA is TGTGCCAGTTTAGCGGGGGCCAATGAGCAGTTCTTC.

This clone has only a few counts. Other DNA sequences from this sample encode an identical CDR3 as well. The chain has TRBV7-3 and TRBJ2-3; TRBD2 agrees at 9 bases. This CDR3 has 15 residues. V shed 2 bases and J 3 bases; nucleotides not matched to a gene: 3. Germline V gene sequence: CDR1 SGHTA, CDR2 FQGTGA. CDR3 residues: CASSLAGGRTDTQYF. In DNA form, the CDR3 reads TGTGCCAGCAGCTTAGCGGGGGGGCGGACAGATACGCAGTATTTT.

V is TRBV30 and J is TRBJ2-7; D gene unclear. The V and J ends lost 0 bases and 4 bases respectively, with 7 bases between them. This CDR3 region has 12 residues. The germline V gene has CDR1 GTSNPN and CDR2 SVGIG (reference sequence). The CDR3 DNA follows: TGTGCCTGGAGTGTACCGGGTTACGAGCAGTACTTC. Amino acids: CAWSVPGYEQYF.

The chain links TRBV6-2 or TRBV6-3 to TRBJ1-2, with a weak D call TRBD1 (6 bases). Trimming stripped 2 bases from V and 2 bases from J, with 12 bases between. In germline, CDR1 is MNHEY, CDR2 SVGEGT. This CDR3 has 15 amino acids. In DNA form, the CDR3 reads TGTGCCAGCAGTTACGGGGGACACAGGAACTATGGCTACACCTTC. Its translation: CASSYGGHRNYGYTF.

For the CDR3, the DNA is TGTGCCAGCAGCGCACTCCCCGGGACAGGGCTGAACACTGAAGCTTTCTTT. Translating it yields CASSALPGTGLNTEAFF. V gene TRBV7-8 combines with J gene TRBJ1-1, with 9 bases that match TRBD1. Trimming at V came to 5 bases and at J to 0 bases, leaving 10 bases not matched to a gene. CDR3 length: 17 amino acids. Germline values: CDR1 SGHVS, CDR2 FQNEAQ.